Listed here are 5 T cell receptor beta chains from one sample, sequenced in a study of CD8 T cells in Susac syndrome. An input of about 0.45 to 1 ug of RNA was subjected to reverse transcription using random hexamers. TCRdb processed the immunoSEQ multiplex PCR reads anew with MiXCR; each CDR3 protein has one entry. The sample yields 150,000 to 200,000 distinct CDR3 sequences, approximately 95% seen once. The source material was CD8+ T cells from PBMCs. Every receptor here comes from a human donor with Susac syndrome.

This chain joins TRBV7-9 and TRBJ1-6; D is unclear. The CDR3 runs 17 residues. V was shortened by 4 bases and J by 9 bases, with 22 bases between the two germline ends. Germline CDR1 is SEHNR and CDR2 is FQNEAQ (reference sequence). The DNA of the CDR3 is TGTGCCAGCAGCTCCACCGGAAACCCAGTAGGGATTTCACCCCTCCACTTT. Translation: CASSSTGNPVGISPLHF. Complete variable domain (other parts from reference TRBV7-9 and TRBJ1-6): DTGVSQNPRHKITKRGQNVTFRCDPISEHNRLYWYRQTLGQGPEFLTYFQNEAQLEKSRLLSDRFSAERPKGSFSTLEIQRTEQGDSAMYLCASSSTGNPVGISPLHFGNGTRLTVT.

This clonotype was seen a single time. The chain employs TRBV11-2 and TRBJ2-3; no reliable D call. V gave up 5 bases and J gave up 4 bases, with 16 bases separating them. In germline, CDR1 is SGHAT, CDR2 FQNNGV. This CDR3 comprises 15 residues. The CDR3 loop reads CASSPVGAAADTQYF. The CDR3 region has the DNA TGTGCCAGCAGCCCCGTGGGCGCGGCGGCAGATACGCAGTATTTT.

J is TRBJ1-4 and V is TRBV4-1, with D perhaps matching TRBD1 (5 bases). CDR3 length: 15 residues. Germline V gives CDR1 MGHRA, CDR2 YSYEKL. V lost 0 bases and J lost 4, with 9 bases in between. Here the CDR3 reads CASSQDSGLNEKLFF. The CDR3 nucleotides read TGCGCCAGCAGCCAAGATTCAGGGCTTAATGAAAAACTGTTTTTT.

This clonotype appeared once. The chain links TRBV13 to TRBJ2-1, with D unresolved. V was trimmed by 5 bases and J by 7 bases, leaving 18 bases between them. Per germline, CDR1 PRHDT and CDR2 FYEKMQ (reference sequence). This CDR3 comprises 15 residues. DNA for the CDR3: TGTGCCAGCAGCACGCGTCTGCCTCTTGAGAATGAGCAGTTCTTC. The encoded protein is CASSTRLPLENEQFF.

The chain employs TRBV7-8 and TRBJ1-6; 9 positions match TRBD1. Looked up from germline, CDR1 is SGHVS and CDR2 is FQNEAQ. The CDR3 spans 14 residues. V trimming: 7 bases; J trimming: 7 bases; junction bases outside the gene matches: 5. CDR3 sequence reads: CASNAGQGNSPLHF. The CDR3 DNA reads as TGTGCCAGCAACGCGGGACAGGGAAATTCACCCCTCCACTTT.